This T cell receptor beta chain was found in a study of shared clonotypes between healthy human individuals. The study's findings and limits: The authors expected sequencing depth to affect clonotype sharing among donors. The researchers took only blood, and tissue repertoires probably look different.

This clone has only a few counts. Its cognate antigen is unknown. The donors, all of them Caucasian adults, lived in Nashville, Tennessee. CD45RA-negative memory and CD45RA+ naive subsets were split from the CD4+ cells. The assay was immunoSEQ multiplex PCR, and TCRdb's table has in-frame clones only and misses some. Of about 2.4 million clones in the sample, roughly 93% were seen once. Germline V CDR1 and CDR2: SGHTA, FQGTGA. V lost 0 bases and J 1 base, leaving 6 bases between the germline ends. The CDR3 is 14 residues long. The origin of this receptor is a man younger than 35 in good health. Some clones in this sample may be carry-over from other donors' samples. The genes are TRBV7-3 and TRBJ1-1; D not certain. The specimen was naive CD4+ T cells from PBMCs. Documented subset: CD45RA+ positively selected. The CDR3, as DNA: TGTGCCAGCAGCTTAACTAAAGCGAACACTGAAGCTTTCTTT. This codes for CASSLTKANTEAFF.